This T cell receptor (beta chain) originates from a study of blood T cell repertoires in COVID-19. Study summary: Italy, Spain and the United States were the sources of the convalescent and acute COVID-19 samples. From T cells, B-cell-depleted T cells, or PBMCs came the material, which was cDNA or gDNA.

Original processing methods: Nucleated cell counts were estimated from reference gene primer amplification. Data came from immunoSEQ multiplex PCR; TCRdb stores just in-frame clones and leaves some out. V and J calls and clone size are those listed in that table; D and trimming were worked out from the DNA. The repertoire holds 97,000 or so clones, with approximately 79% as singletons. V lost 11 bases, J lost 6 bases, and 9 bases stayed unmatched. Germline CDR1 SNHLY, CDR2 FYNNEI. This CDR3 has 14 amino acids. The receptor comes from a man in his sixties or seventies with active or convalescent COVID-19. Sequences were obtained from peripheral blood. The chain couples TRBV2 to TRBJ2-3; the match to TRBD2 covers 12 bases. Here the CDR3 reads CAGALAGGLDTQYF. The CDR3 DNA follows: TGTGCCGGAGCACTAGCGGGGGGTCTTGATACGCAGTATTTT.